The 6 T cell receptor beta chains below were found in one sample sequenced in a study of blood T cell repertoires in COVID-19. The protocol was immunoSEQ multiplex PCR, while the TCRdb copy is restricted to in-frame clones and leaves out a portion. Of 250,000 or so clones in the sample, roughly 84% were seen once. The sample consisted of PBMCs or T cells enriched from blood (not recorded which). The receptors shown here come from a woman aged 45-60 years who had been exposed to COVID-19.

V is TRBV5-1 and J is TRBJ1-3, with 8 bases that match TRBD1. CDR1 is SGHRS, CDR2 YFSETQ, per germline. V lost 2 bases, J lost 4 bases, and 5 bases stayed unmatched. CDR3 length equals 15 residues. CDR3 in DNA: TGCGCCAGCAGCTTCGACAGGGGAGAAGGAAACACCATATATTTT. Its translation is CASSFDRGEGNTIYF.

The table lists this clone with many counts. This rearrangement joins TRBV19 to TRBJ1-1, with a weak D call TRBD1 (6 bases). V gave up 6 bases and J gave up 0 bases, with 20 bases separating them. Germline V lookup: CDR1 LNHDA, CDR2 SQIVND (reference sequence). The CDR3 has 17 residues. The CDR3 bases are TGTGCCAGTAGGAAATGGGTCCAGGGGATCATGAACACTGAAGCTTTCTTT. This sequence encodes CASRKWVQGIMNTEAFF.

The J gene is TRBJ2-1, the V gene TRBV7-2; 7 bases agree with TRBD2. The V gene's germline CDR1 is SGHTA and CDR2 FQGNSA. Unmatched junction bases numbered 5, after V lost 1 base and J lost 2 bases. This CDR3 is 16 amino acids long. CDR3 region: CASSLGSGVTYNEQFF. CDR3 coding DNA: TGTGCCAGCAGCTTAGGGAGCGGGGTTACCTACAATGAGCAGTTCTTC. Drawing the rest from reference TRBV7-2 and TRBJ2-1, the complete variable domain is GAGVSQSPSNKVTEKGKDVELRCDPISGHTALYWYRQSLGQGLEFLIYFQGNSAPDKSGLPSDRFSAERTGGSVSTLTIQRTQQEDSAVYLCASSLGSGVTYNEQFFGPGTRLTVL.

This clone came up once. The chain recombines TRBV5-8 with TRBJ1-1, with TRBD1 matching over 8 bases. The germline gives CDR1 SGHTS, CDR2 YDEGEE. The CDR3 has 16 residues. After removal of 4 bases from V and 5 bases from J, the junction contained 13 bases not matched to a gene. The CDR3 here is CASSVRTGPRTTEAFF. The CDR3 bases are TGTGCCAGCAGCGTTAGGACAGGGCCCCGAACAACTGAAGCTTTCTTT. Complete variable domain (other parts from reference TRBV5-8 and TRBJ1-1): EAGVTQSPTHLIKTRGQQATLRCSPISGHTSVYWYQQALGLGLQFLLWYDEGEERNRGNFPPRFSGRQFPNYSSELNVNALELEDSALYLCASSVRTGPRTTEAFFGQGTRLTVV.

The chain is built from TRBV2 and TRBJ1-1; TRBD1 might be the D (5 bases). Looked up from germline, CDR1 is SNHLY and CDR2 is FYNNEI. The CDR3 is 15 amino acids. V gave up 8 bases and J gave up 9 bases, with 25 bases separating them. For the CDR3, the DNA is TGTGCCAGCGTGCTAGATTTGTCTGCAGGGAACAAAGCTTTCTTT. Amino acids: CASVLDLSAGNKAFF. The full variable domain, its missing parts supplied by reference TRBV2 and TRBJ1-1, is EPEVTQTPSHQVTQMGQEVILRCVPISNHLYFYWYRQILGQKVEFLVSFYNNEISEKSEIFDDQFSVERPDGSNFTLKIRSTKLEDSAMYFCASVLDLSAGNKAFFGQGTRLTVV.

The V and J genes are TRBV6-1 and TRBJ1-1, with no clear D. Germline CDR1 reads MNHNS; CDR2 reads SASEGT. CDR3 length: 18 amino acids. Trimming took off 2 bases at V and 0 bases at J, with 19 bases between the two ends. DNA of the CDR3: TGTGCCAGCAGTGAAAAAGGATCCGGGAAGGCACTGAACACTGAAGCTTTCTTT. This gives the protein CASSEKGSGKALNTEAFF.